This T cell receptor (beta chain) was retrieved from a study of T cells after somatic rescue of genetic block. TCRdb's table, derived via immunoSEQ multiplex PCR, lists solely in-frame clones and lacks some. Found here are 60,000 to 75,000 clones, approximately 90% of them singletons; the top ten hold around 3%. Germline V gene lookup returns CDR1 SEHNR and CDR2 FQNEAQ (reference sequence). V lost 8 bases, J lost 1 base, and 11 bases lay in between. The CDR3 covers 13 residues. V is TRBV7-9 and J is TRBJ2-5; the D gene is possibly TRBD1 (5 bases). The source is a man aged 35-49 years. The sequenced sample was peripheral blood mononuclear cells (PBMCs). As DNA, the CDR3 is TGTGCCAGCTCGCTTGACAGCCAAGAGACCCAGTACTTC. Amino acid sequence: CASSLDSQETQYF.